The entry that follows covers one TCR beta chain sequence. Its antigen is unidentified. Sequencing targeted expressed TCRB transcripts, as all isolated RNA had been reverse transcribed. Profiled with immunoSEQ multiplex PCR; TCRdb holds only in-frame clones, not every one. The profile covers around 650,000 clones, with around 12% appearing a single time and around 0.12% taken by the ten largest. This record belongs to a study of beta chain features in type 1 diabetes. Study context: On cell yields, gender and age, patients and healthy donors were similar.

V lost 5 bases and J 1 base, leaving 12 bases between the germline ends. The CDR3 spans 15 residues. The germline V gene encodes CDR1 MNHEY and CDR2 SVGAGI. The study's findings and limits: A closer apparent resemblance between naive, central memory and Treg TCRB repertoires was seen in patients than in healthy donors. Researchers report that Type 1 diabetes patients had moderately but significantly shorter TCRB CDR3s across all four CD4+ subsets. Overrepresentation of cells with high TCR expression could result from cDNA sequencing.

This receptor was taken from a man aged 25-45 years with type 1 diabetes. The V call is TRBV6-5, the J call TRBJ2-4; D unclear. Sequenced sample: naive CD4+ T cells from blood. CDR3 nucleotides: TGTGCCAGCAGTAGGGCAGCTAACGCCAAAAACATTCAGTACTTC. This encodes CASSRAANAKNIQYF.